Each of the 30 T cell receptor beta chains below was sequenced from the same sample in a study of T cells in Graves' hyperthyroidism and ophthalmopathy. RNA transcripts gave rise to amplified TCR beta CDR3 regions. Initially, a first-round RT-PCR of the TCR CDR3 employed the HTBI primer set. Using its own MiXCR run on the multiplex PCR reads, TCRdb lists one record per CDR3 protein. The table has some 440,000 distinct CDR3 sequences, approximately 14% seen once; the top ten hold around 7.7%. Sequences were obtained from blood. Receptors originate from a woman in her late teens or twenties with Graves' hyperthyroidism.

DNA of the CDR3: TGCGCCAGCAGTGTCGACTTCAGCTCCTACGAGCAGTACTTC. As protein: CASSVDFSSYEQYF. The chain uses TRBV10-2 and TRBJ2-7; D not resolved. V was trimmed by 4 bases and J by 0 bases, leaving 10 bases between them. Germline V gene lookup returns CDR1 WSHSY and CDR2 SAAADI. CDR3 size: 14 residues.

The V and J genes are TRBV12-3 or TRBV12-4 and TRBJ1-4; maybe TRBD1 (6 bases). This CDR3 region has 16 residues. V was shortened by 5 bases and J by 4 bases, with 17 bases between the two germline ends. The CDR3 sequence: CASSPPRGGVNEKLFF. The CDR3 region has the DNA TGTGCCAGCAGTCCACCCCGTGGGGGCGTTAATGAAAAACTGTTTTTT.

This clonotype was recorded at least ten times. This rearrangement joins TRBV5-1 to TRBJ2-1, with D hard to call. The CDR3 is made up of 13 amino acids. V was cut by 0 bases and J by 5 bases, with 6 bases left in between. Germline-derived CDR1 and CDR2 are SGHRS and YFSETQ. The CDR3 sequence: CASSLALHNEQFF. CDR3 sequence (DNA): TGCGCCAGCAGCTTGGCACTCCACAATGAGCAGTTCTTC.

This clonotype was seen at least ten times. V gene TRBV20-1 combines with J gene TRBJ2-3; D not resolved. Trimming stripped 5 bases from V and 6 bases from J, with 6 bases between. This CDR3 spans 10 amino acids. Germline CDR1 is DFQATT and CDR2 is SNEGSKA (reference sequence). The CDR3 region is CSAAVDTQYF. In DNA, the CDR3 is TGCAGTGCTGCCGTGGATACGCAGTATTTT.

Many counts were recorded for this clonotype. The chain employs TRBV4-1 and TRBJ2-7; D is unclear. Germline CDR1 reads MGHRA; CDR2 reads YSYEKL. This CDR3 has 16 amino acids. V dropped 1 base and J dropped 3 bases, with 16 bases sitting between them. CDR3 sequence: CASSQVSSVEHYEQYF. CDR3 in DNA: TGCGCCAGCAGCCAAGTTTCTTCTGTTGAGCACTACGAGCAGTACTTC.

This clonotype was found many times. The chain is built from TRBV7-3 and TRBJ2-1, with D hard to call. Germline V gene sequence: CDR1 SGHTA, CDR2 FQGTGA. Trimming left V 1 base short and J 8 bases short, with 12 bases between. This CDR3 spans 14 amino acids. The CDR3 region has the DNA TGTGCCAGCAGCTTAAGACCTATTGTCGATGAGCAGTTCTTC. It is translated as CASSLRPIVDEQFF.

This clonotype was recorded many times. V and J are TRBV20-1 and TRBJ2-2, with D possibly matching TRBD1 (6 bases). CDR1 is DFQATT, CDR2 SNEGSKA, per germline (reference sequence). The CDR3 covers 13 residues. Trimming shortened V by 0 bases and J by 5 bases, and 7 bases separated the two germline ends. CDR3 sequence reads: CSARDQGTGELFF. The CDR3 DNA follows: TGCAGTGCTAGAGATCAGGGGACCGGGGAGCTGTTTTTT.

This chain connects TRBV28 to TRBJ2-7, with 7 nucleotides matching TRBD1. V lost 0 bases to trimming and J lost 5 bases; unmatched junction nucleotides: 4. The CDR3 spans 14 residues. Germline V gene data show CDR1 as MDHEN and CDR2 as SYDVKM. This CDR3 is CASSLWTGSNEQYF. DNA of the CDR3: TGTGCCAGCAGTTTATGGACAGGGAGTAACGAGCAGTACTTC.

The table lists this clonotype with many counts. V and J are TRBV12-3 or TRBV12-4 and TRBJ2-7; D is possibly TRBD1 or TRBD2 (5 bases each). V was pared by 5 bases and J by 3 bases, with 17 bases between. The CDR3 consists of 15 residues. The CDR3 bases are TGTGCCAGCAGTGGGACCCTCACATGGAGCTACGAGCAGTACTTC. It encodes CASSGTLTWSYEQYF.

This clonotype was counted ten times or more. The chain carries TRBV7-2 and TRBJ2-1; 9 bases fit TRBD2. J gave up 12 bases and V 2 bases, and 14 bases lay outside the gene matches. The germline CDR1 and CDR2 sequences are SGHTA and FQGNSA. The CDR3 is 16 residues long. CDR3 residues: CASSLIPGRGGQGQFF. The CDR3 DNA follows: TGTGCCAGCAGCTTAATCCCGGGGCGGGGGGGCCAGGGGCAGTTCTTC.

In this sample, this clonotype turned up many times. The chain uses TRBV30 and TRBJ2-6; D remains ambiguous. The CDR3 has 13 amino acids. In germline, CDR1 is GTSNPN, CDR2 SVGIG (reference sequence). V shed 5 bases and J shed 5 bases, with 10 bases lying between them. CDR3 protein: CAWRADWANVLTF. For the CDR3, the DNA is TGTGCCTGGCGCGCTGACTGGGCCAACGTCCTGACTTTC.

V gene TRBV6-6 combines with J gene TRBJ2-4, with 12 bases identical to TRBD1. The length of the CDR3 is 19 residues. J gave up 2 bases and V 2 bases, and 10 bases lay outside the gene matches. Germline V gives CDR1 MNHNY, CDR2 SVGAGI (reference sequence). Written as DNA, the CDR3 is TGTGCCAGCAGTTACGCCGGGACAGGGGGCCCTCGTTCCAAAAACATTCAGTACTTC. It encodes CASSYAGTGGPRSKNIQYF.

There are many counts of this clonotype. The J gene is TRBJ2-5, the V gene TRBV6-5; 7 nucleotides align to TRBD1. Losses at the gene ends were 0 bases for V and 1 base for J; bases not matched to a gene: 5. The germline gives CDR1 MNHEY, CDR2 SVGAGI. This CDR3 has 16 amino acids. The CDR3 region is CASSYSIRTGQETQYF. DNA of the CDR3: TGTGCCAGCAGTTACTCCATCCGGACAGGCCAAGAGACCCAGTACTTC.

The V gene is TRBV2, the J gene TRBJ2-1; D could derive from TRBD1 or TRBD2 (6 bases each). The CDR3 sequence is 12 residues long. V lost 7 bases, J lost 15 bases, and 19 bases lay in between. Germline V gene sequence: CDR1 SNHLY, CDR2 FYNNEI. CDR3 nucleotides: TGTGCCAGCACCTCGGGACCCCCGGGGGCGTTCTTC. Its translation is CASTSGPPGAFF.

This clonotype was picked up many times. This chain connects TRBV3-1 to TRBJ1-1; no firm D call. The CDR3 spans 15 residues. The V and J ends lost 0 bases and 6 bases respectively, with 14 bases between them. CDR1 is LGHDT, CDR2 YNNKEL, per germline (reference sequence). The CDR3 nucleotides are TGTGCCAGCAGCCAAGATGGCCTGGGGTCCCCTGAAGCTTTCTTT. It yields the protein CASSQDGLGSPEAFF.

This clonotype occurred many times. This rearrangement joins TRBV7-2 to TRBJ1-2, with 7 positions matching TRBD1. The V and J ends lost 5 bases and 7 bases, in that order; junction bases with no gene match: 7. CDR3 size: 13 residues. Germline V CDR1 and CDR2: SGHTA, FQGNSA. CDR3 nucleotide sequence: TGTGCCAGCAGCCACAGGGGCGGAAGTGGCTACACCTTC. This encodes CASSHRGGSGYTF. The whole variable domain, remainder taken from reference TRBV7-2 and TRBJ1-2, is GAGVSQSPSNKVTEKGKDVELRCDPISGHTALYWYRQSLGQGLEFLIYFQGNSAPDKSGLPSDRFSAERTGGSVSTLTIQRTQQEDSAVYLCASSHRGGSGYTFGSGTRLTVV.

This clonotype was picked up a small number of times. V usage is TRBV12-3 or TRBV12-4 and J usage is TRBJ2-5, with TRBD2 as a possible D gene (7 bases). The CDR3 contains 15 residues. Trimming removed 1 base from V and 5 bases from J, with 14 bases in between. DNA of the CDR3: TGTGCCAGCAGTTTAGTAATAGGGGGGGCCGAGACCCAGTACTTC. Translating gives CASSLVIGGAETQYF.

This clonotype was recorded at least ten times. The chain has TRBV2 and TRBJ1-4; D uncertain. V lost 5 bases, J lost 11 bases, and 15 bases lay in between. This CDR3 region has 13 residues. Germline V CDR1 and CDR2: SNHLY, FYNNEI. CDR3 in amino acids: CASSLDGEGKLFF. DNA for the CDR3: TGTGCCAGCAGTCTGGACGGGGAAGGGAAACTGTTTTTT.

This rearrangement joins TRBV12-3 or TRBV12-4 to TRBJ2-5, with a weak D call TRBD1 (5 bases). This CDR3 has 17 residues. V was shortened by 3 bases and J by 4 bases, with 21 bases between the two germline ends. The CDR3 DNA follows: TGTGCCAGCAGTTTTGGGTACAGGTCGAGGATTAGAGAGACCCAGTACTTC. Amino acid sequence: CASSFGYRSRIRETQYF.

The rearrangement joins TRBV28 to TRBJ2-1; 8 bases are a match to TRBD2. Matching the DNA end better, TRBJ2-7 makes the J call doubtful. Germline values: CDR1 MDHEN, CDR2 SYDVKM. CDR3 size: 15 residues. The DNA of the CDR3 is TGTGCCAGCAGGACCAGCGGGGGCTACTACAATGAGCAGTACTTC. This gives the protein CASRTSGGYYNEQYF.

The V and J genes are TRBV11-2 and TRBJ1-5; TRBD1 is a possible D gene (6 bases). Per the germline V gene, CDR1 is SGHAT and CDR2 is FQNNGV. The CDR3 sequence is 15 residues long. V was clipped by 0 bases and J by 5 bases, with 11 bases between them. The CDR3 region has the DNA TGTGCCAGCAGCTTAGAACAGGGTTTGGATCAGCCCCAGCATTTT. Amino acid sequence: CASSLEQGLDQPQHF.

There are many counts of this clonotype. The J gene is TRBJ2-5, the V gene TRBV6-1, with TRBD2 identical over 12 bases. CDR3 length equals 15 residues. The junction had 7 bases not matched to a gene; V was cut back by 7 bases and J by 4 bases. Germline CDR1 and CDR2: MNHNS and SASEGT. This CDR3 is CASTRSGLAGETQYF. CDR3 nucleotides: TGTGCCAGCACCCGGTCGGGACTAGCGGGAGAGACCCAGTACTTC.

This clonotype was counted between two and nine times. This chain connects TRBV27 to TRBJ1-4; D uncertain. There are 14 residues in the CDR3. CDR1 and CDR2 from the germline V gene are MNHEY and SMNVEV (reference sequence). Trimming removed 2 bases at V and 2 bases at J, with 6 bases between. The CDR3 reads CASSLRRTNEKLFF. The CDR3 DNA reads TGTGCCAGCAGTTTAAGACGGACTAATGAAAAACTGTTTTTT.

This chain connects TRBV29-1 to TRBJ1-2; D uncertain. This CDR3 has 12 residues. Trimming shortened V by 3 bases and J by 4 bases, and 9 bases separated the two germline ends. CDR1 SQVTM and CDR2 ANQGSEA come from the germline V gene. The CDR3 protein is CSVDAGSYGYTF. DNA of the CDR3: TGCAGCGTTGACGCAGGTAGCTATGGCTACACCTTC. Variable domain in full (rest from reference TRBV29-1 and TRBJ1-2): SAVISQKPSRDICQRGTSLTIQCQVDSQVTMMFWYRQQPGQSLTLIATANQGSEATYESGFVIDKFPISRPNLTFSTLTVSNMSPEDSSIYLCSVDAGSYGYTFGSGTRLTVV.

This clonotype appeared many times. The rearrangement links TRBV7-2 to TRBJ2-7, with D uncertain. Germline loops: CDR1 SGHTA, CDR2 FQGNSA. The length of the CDR3 is 13 residues. Trimming shortened V by 1 base and J by 3 bases, and 7 bases separated the two germline ends. This CDR3 reads CASSLDHYYEQYF. As DNA, the CDR3 is TGTGCCAGCAGCTTAGATCACTACTACGAGCAGTACTTC.

V gene TRBV6-1 combines with J gene TRBJ1-1; 8 bases agree with TRBD1. V shed 6 bases and J 5 bases; nucleotides not matched to a gene: 11. The CDR3 is made up of 15 amino acids. Germline V lookup: CDR1 MNHNS, CDR2 SASEGT. The CDR3 coding sequence is TGTGCCAGCAGAGGGGGGACAGGACTGGGGACTGAAGCTTTCTTT. It encodes CASRGGTGLGTEAFF.

This clonotype was counted only a few times. The chain joins TRBV19 to TRBJ1-3, with 7 bases identical to TRBD1. The germline CDR1 and CDR2 sequences are LNHDA and SQIVND (reference sequence). The CDR3 runs to 13 residues. With V trimmed by 5 bases and J by 5 bases, 3 bases remained unmatched. As DNA, the CDR3 is TGTGCCAGTAGTCACAGGGGAAGAAACACCATATATTTT. Amino acids: CASSHRGRNTIYF.

This clonotype was counted ten times or more. This chain links TRBV28 with TRBJ1-3, with 7 bases matching TRBD1. The V gene end was trimmed by 5 bases and the J gene end by 2 bases; junction bases not matched to a gene: 3. Germline CDR1 reads MDHEN; CDR2 reads SYDVKM. The CDR3 has 14 amino acids. The CDR3: CASSITGAGNTIYF. In DNA, the CDR3 is TGTGCCAGCAGTATCACAGGGGCTGGAAACACCATATATTTT.

This clonotype came up many times. The chain is built from TRBV27 and TRBJ2-4, with 9 bases fitting TRBD2. The CDR3 runs 15 residues. V was clipped by 5 bases and J by 5 bases; unmatched bases: 7. Per the germline V gene, CDR1 is MNHEY and CDR2 is SMNVEV (reference sequence). This CDR3 is CASSPVAGAENIQYF. DNA for the CDR3: TGTGCCAGCAGTCCCGTAGCGGGAGCTGAAAACATTCAGTACTTC.

This clonotype was detected ten times or more. The V call is TRBV28, the J call TRBJ1-2; D not resolved. CDR3 length: 14 residues. V was cut by 9 bases and J by 1 base, with 15 bases left in between. The germline V gene encodes CDR1 MDHEN and CDR2 SYDVKM. In nucleotides, the CDR3 is TGTGCCAGTAATATGGGTGGGGATAACTATGGCTACACCTTC. This codes for CASNMGGDNYGYTF.